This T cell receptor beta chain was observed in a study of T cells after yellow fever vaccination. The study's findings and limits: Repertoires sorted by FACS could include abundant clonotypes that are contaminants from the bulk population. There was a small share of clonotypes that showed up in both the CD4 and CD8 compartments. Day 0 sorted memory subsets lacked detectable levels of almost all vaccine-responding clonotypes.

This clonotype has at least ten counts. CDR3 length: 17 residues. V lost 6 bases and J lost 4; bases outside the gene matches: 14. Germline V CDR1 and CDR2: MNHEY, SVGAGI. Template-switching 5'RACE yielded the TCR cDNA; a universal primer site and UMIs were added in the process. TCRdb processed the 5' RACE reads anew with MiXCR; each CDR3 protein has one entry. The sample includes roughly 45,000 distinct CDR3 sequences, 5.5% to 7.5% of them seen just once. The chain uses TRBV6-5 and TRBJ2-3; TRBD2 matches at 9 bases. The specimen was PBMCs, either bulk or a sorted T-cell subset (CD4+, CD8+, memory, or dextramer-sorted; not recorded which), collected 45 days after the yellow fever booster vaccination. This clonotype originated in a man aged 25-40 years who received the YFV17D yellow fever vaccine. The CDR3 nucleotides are TGTGCCAGCAGCCAACCGACTAGCGGCAGAACGGCAGATACGCAGTATTTT. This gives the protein CASSQPTSGRTADTQYF.